Sequencing of this T cell receptor (beta chain) was carried out in a study of cytomegalovirus exposure and HLA in healthy donors. On the study more broadly: Unique TCRs from HLA-typed donors, around 93 million of them, were held in an early data release. Study outcomes and limitations: Roughly even sequencing depth across donors was the assumption behind the presence/absence analyses.

PCR was performed using 60 Vbeta and 13 Jbeta primers. Profiled with immunoSEQ multiplex PCR; TCRdb holds only in-frame clones, not every one. The sample gives roughly 110,000 clones, about 75% of which show up once; around 12% is in the top ten. A word on this clone: Its antigen is as yet unknown.

V lost 4 bases and J lost 13, with 26 bases in between. This CDR3 contains 14 residues. The V gene's germline CDR1 is GTSNPN and CDR2 SVGIG (reference sequence). Material: PBMCs. V usage is TRBV30 and J usage is TRBJ2-7; tentatively, D is TRBD1 (6 bases). The clonotype originates from a woman aged 35 to 49 in good health and CMV-seropositive. The CDR3 region has the DNA TGTGCCTGGAATGGGGGACATCTCGCAGGGCCGCGTTACTTC. This codes for CAWNGGHLAGPRYF. Based on the CDR3 plus reference TRBV30 and TRBJ2-7, the full variable domain is SQTIHQWPATLVQPVGSPLSLECTVEGTSNPNLYWYRQAAGRGLQLLFYSVGIGQISSEVPQNLSASRPQDRQFILSSKKLLLSDSGFYLCAWNGGHLAGPRYFGPGTRLTVT.